Shown below are 27 T cell receptor beta chains from a single sample sequenced in a study of beta chain features in type 1 diabetes. What these receptors recognize is not known. Sequenced material consisted of expressed TCRB transcripts (all of the isolated RNA was reverse transcribed). Method: immunoSEQ multiplex PCR; TCRdb's copy keeps in-frame clones and lacks some. In the table there are over 650,000 clones, more than 13% of which are singletons. Study outcomes and limitations: In all four CD4+ subsets, TCRB CDR3 length was significantly, moderately reduced in type 1 diabetes.

Sequencing was performed on naive CD4+ T cells from blood. The receptors shown here come from a man aged 18 to 35 with type 1 diabetes.

This clone was counted a few times. This chain links TRBV14 with TRBJ2-1; TRBD2 aligns across 16 bases. CDR1 SGHDN and CDR2 FVKESK come from the germline V gene. J was trimmed by 10 bases and V by 1 base; bases with no gene match: 7. The CDR3 extends over 17 amino acids. CDR3 region: CASSQGRGLAGGNEQFF. CDR3 coding DNA: TGTGCCAGCAGCCAAGGAAGGGGACTAGCGGGAGGGAACGAGCAGTTCTTC.

Concerning this clone: Other nucleotide sequences from this sample produce the same CDR3. V is TRBV5-1 and J is TRBJ2-1; D may be TRBD1 (7 bases). CDR3 length: 14 amino acids. Trimming took 2 bases from V and 4 from J, leaving 10 bases between them. Germline CDR1 is SGHRS and CDR2 is YFSETQ. The CDR3 is CASSLSGGYNEQFF. The CDR3, as DNA: TGCGCCAGCAGCTTATCAGGGGGGTACAATGAGCAGTTCTTC.

This sequence joins TRBV27 and TRBJ2-2; a weak D match, TRBD1 (6 bases). Looked up from germline, CDR1 is MNHEY and CDR2 is SMNVEV (reference sequence). CDR3 length: 14 amino acids. Trimming removed 2 bases at V and 4 bases at J, with 8 bases between. The CDR3 region has the DNA TGTGCCAGCAGTTTAGTGGGGGCCACCGGGGAGCTGTTTTTT. This gives the protein CASSLVGATGELFF.

On this clone itself: This CDR3 is also generated by other DNA sequences in the sample. This rearrangement joins TRBV7-9 to TRBJ2-1; no clear D. Germline V CDR1 and CDR2: SEHNR, FQNEAQ (reference sequence). V was trimmed by 5 bases and J by 5 bases, leaving 7 bases between them. The CDR3 runs 12 residues. The chain's CDR3 is CASSLDHNEQFF. The CDR3 coding sequence is TGTGCCAGCAGCCTAGACCACAATGAGCAGTTCTTC.

With regard to this clone: The same CDR3 also results from other DNA sequences found in this sample. The chain employs TRBV7-9 and TRBJ2-5; TRBD1 might be the D (6 bases). The CDR3 has 15 residues. Looked up from germline, CDR1 is SEHNR and CDR2 is FQNEAQ (reference sequence). Trimming stripped 1 base from V and 5 bases from J, with 14 bases between. The CDR3 sequence is CASSLVGQGPETQYF. Here the CDR3 DNA reads TGTGCCAGCAGCTTAGTCGGTCAGGGGCCGGAGACCCAGTACTTC.

This clone was counted between two and nine times. The sample carries other DNA sequences with the same CDR3. The chain employs TRBV7-9 and TRBJ1-5, with D maybe TRBD1 (6 bases). Trimming took 6 bases from V and 4 from J, leaving 10 bases between them. CDR3 length: 13 residues. Germline lookup yields CDR1 SEHNR and CDR2 FQNEAQ (reference sequence). CDR3 bases: TGTGCCAGCAGTCTACAGGGAAATCAGCCCCAGCATTTT. Its translation is CASSLQGNQPQHF.

This chain connects TRBV29-1 to TRBJ2-7, with a weak D call TRBD1 (7 bases). The CDR3 length is 12 residues. In germline, CDR1 is SQVTM, CDR2 ANQGSEA. V was clipped by 8 bases and J by 5 bases, with 16 bases between them. The CDR3, as DNA: TGCAGCACCCTACAGGGGAGGAACGAGCAGTACTTC. Its protein is CSTLQGRNEQYF.

This sequence joins TRBV2 and TRBJ2-7; the D call may be TRBD1 or TRBD2 (5 bases each). The CDR3 totals 14 residues. V lost 5 bases, J lost 3 bases, and 14 bases lay in between. Germline values: CDR1 SNHLY, CDR2 FYNNEI. This chain's CDR3 is CASSRSGTFYEQYF. The CDR3 nucleotides read TGTGCCAGCAGTCGTTCGGGGACCTTCTACGAGCAGTACTTC.

The V gene is TRBV6-6, the J gene TRBJ1-4; weak D call: TRBD1 (5 bases). This CDR3 is 14 amino acids long. V lost 5 bases to trimming and J lost 7 bases, with 14 bases between them. Per germline, CDR1 MNHNY and CDR2 SVGAGI (reference sequence). The CDR3 DNA reads TGTGCCAGCAGTCTACTTCAGGGACGTGAAAAACTGTTTTTT. Translation: CASSLLQGREKLFF.

This clone has just a few counts. The CDR3 protein is CASSEDSAFNEKLFF. The CDR3 coding sequence is TGTGCCAGCAGTGAGGACAGCGCTTTTAATGAAAAACTGTTTTTT. The gene calls are TRBV25-1 and TRBJ1-4, with a tentative D call TRBD1 (6 bases). Germline assignment: CDR1 MGHDK and CDR2 SYGVNS. CDR3 length equals 15 residues. V lost 3 bases and J 4 bases, leaving 12 bases between the germline ends.

The gene calls are TRBV5-6 and TRBJ1-5; a weak D match, TRBD1 (5 bases). CDR3 length equals 13 residues. The germline V gene encodes CDR1 SGHDT and CDR2 YYEEEE. V shed 7 bases and J shed 2 bases, with 10 bases lying between them. CDR3 residues: CASSEGRNQPQHF. For the CDR3, the DNA is TGTGCCAGCTCGGAGGGACGCAATCAGCCCCAGCATTTT.

This clone showed up just a few times. CDR3: CASSERRAGQPQHF. Here the CDR3 DNA reads TGTGCCAGCAGTGAAAGGAGGGCCGGTCAGCCCCAGCATTTT. This chain joins TRBV2 and TRBJ1-5, with D unclear. The germline gives CDR1 SNHLY, CDR2 FYNNEI. Trimming stripped 2 bases from V and 6 bases from J, with 11 bases between. This CDR3 spans 14 amino acids.

This clone was seen only a few times. The rearrangement links TRBV9 to TRBJ2-1; TRBD2 agrees at 8 bases. The germline V gene encodes CDR1 SGDLS and CDR2 YYNGEE. The CDR3 consists of 16 residues. The junction had 5 bases not matched to a gene; V was cut back by 3 bases and J by 0 bases. The CDR3 DNA reads TGTGCCAGCAGCGCCACTAGCGGAGTCTCCTACAATGAGCAGTTCTTC. Protein: CASSATSGVSYNEQFF.

This clone was recorded a few times. CDR3 DNA: TGTGCCAGCGCTAGCGGGGGCAATGAGCAGTTCTTC. As protein: CASASGGNEQFF. The genes are TRBV19 and TRBJ2-1, with 10 positions matching TRBD2. The CDR3 totals 12 residues. Germline lookup yields CDR1 LNHDA and CDR2 SQIVND (reference sequence). V gave up 9 bases and J gave up 6 bases; unmatched junction bases: 2.

This clone came up many times. The V and J genes are TRBV21-1 and TRBJ2-3. TRBV21-1 is classified as a pseudogene. The CDR3 extends over 15 amino acids. CDR3 nucleotides: TGTGCCAGCAGCAAAGGTTTGGCGCCCCCAGATACGCAGTATTTT. Encoded protein: CASSKGLAPPDTQYF.

This clone has just a few counts. This chain joins TRBV7-2 and TRBJ1-2, with 7 bases fitting TRBD1. The CDR3 runs 14 residues. The V segment lost 5 bases and the J segment 5 bases; nucleotides outside the gene matches: 8. CDR1 and CDR2 (germline): SGHTA, FQGNSA. In nucleotides, the CDR3 is TGTGCCAGCAGCCGAACCGGGACAGAGTATGGCTACACCTTC. It yields the protein CASSRTGTEYGYTF.

The J gene is TRBJ2-7, the V gene TRBV6-1; TRBD2 matches at 13 bases. Germline loops: CDR1 MNHNS, CDR2 SASEGT. The CDR3 covers 15 residues. The V segment lost 3 bases and the J segment 3 bases; nucleotides outside the gene matches: 2. The CDR3 DNA sequence: TGTGCCAGCAGTGAGGGGACTAGCGGGAACTACGAGCAGTACTTC. Translation gives CASSEGTSGNYEQYF.

This clone was detected a few times. The genes are TRBV6-1 and TRBJ2-2; TRBD2 aligns across 8 bases. V shed 6 bases and J 6 bases; nucleotides not matched to a gene: 6. From germline, CDR1 is MNHNS and CDR2 SASEGT. CDR3 length: 14 residues. The CDR3 reads CASRGTSNAGELFF. DNA for the CDR3: TGTGCCAGCAGAGGGACTAGTAATGCCGGGGAGCTGTTTTTT.

V gene TRBV4-3 combines with J gene TRBJ2-1; tentative D call: TRBD2 (5 bases). Germline CDR1 is LGHNA and CDR2 is YSLEER. Deletions cut 0 bases from V and 5 bases from J, with 17 bases between. CDR3 length: 17 residues. The CDR3 nucleotides read TGCGCCAGCAGCCAAGATCATCTCGGGCGGGTAGACAATGAGCAGTTCTTC. Protein product: CASSQDHLGRVDNEQFF.

This clone was seen a handful of times. The J gene is TRBJ2-7, the V gene TRBV6-6, with 9 bases identical to TRBD2. The CDR3 loop spans 15 amino acids. V was pared by 6 bases and J by 6 bases, with 12 bases of the junction left unmatched. Germline V gene data show CDR1 as MNHNY and CDR2 as SVGAGI (reference sequence). CDR3 coding DNA: TGTGCCAGCAGCTATAGCGGGAGCTATATTAGCGAGCAGTACTTC. This codes for CASSYSGSYISEQYF.

V usage is TRBV11-1 and J usage is TRBJ1-2, with D uncertain. The CDR3 has 15 amino acids. Deletions cut 5 bases from V and 0 bases from J, with 13 bases between. Per the germline V gene, CDR1 is SGHAT and CDR2 is FQDESV (reference sequence). The chain's CDR3 is CASSPRTLTNYGYTF. CDR3 nucleotide sequence: TGTGCCAGCAGCCCCCGGACCCTAACTAACTATGGCTACACCTTC. Complete variable domain (other parts from reference TRBV11-1 and TRBJ1-2): EAEVAQSPRYKITEKSQAVAFWCDPISGHATLYWYRQILGQGPELLVQFQDESVVDDSQLPKDRFSAERLKGVDSTLKIQPAELGDSAMYLCASSPRTLTNYGYTFGSGTRLTVV.

This clone showed up just a few times. V usage is TRBV6-5 and J usage is TRBJ1-5, with unresolved D. V gave up 0 bases and J gave up 8 bases, with 11 bases separating them. This CDR3 has 14 amino acids. The germline V gene has CDR1 MNHEY and CDR2 SVGAGI. The DNA of the CDR3 is TGTGCCAGCAGTTACTCCCGATCCTGGAAGCCCCAGCATTTT. Translating gives CASSYSRSWKPQHF.

The V gene is TRBV2, the J gene TRBJ2-2; no clear D. V lost 6 bases, J lost 4 bases, and 12 bases lay in between. The CDR3 runs 14 residues. Germline CDR1 and CDR2: SNHLY and FYNNEI. This CDR3 is CASSWPASTGELFF. CDR3 bases: TGTGCCAGCAGCTGGCCCGCCAGCACCGGGGAGCTGTTTTTT.

V gene TRBV4-2 combines with J gene TRBJ2-1; D might be TRBD2 (7 bases). V was trimmed by 4 bases and J by 1 base, leaving 11 bases between them. This CDR3 is 15 amino acids long. The germline V gene has CDR1 LGHNA and CDR2 YNFKEQ. The DNA of the CDR3 is TGTGCCAGCAGCCCGAGGGGGGGGTCCTACAATGAGCAGTTCTTC. Amino acid sequence: CASSPRGGSYNEQFF.

Only a few counts were recorded for this clone. The V gene is TRBV2, the J gene TRBJ2-5; 13 bases match TRBD2. The V segment lost 6 bases and the J segment 5 bases; nucleotides outside the gene matches: 6. CDR1 and CDR2 from the germline V gene are SNHLY and FYNNEI. The length of the CDR3 is 15 residues. The CDR3 region is CASRATSGGAETQYF. The CDR3 bases are TGTGCCAGCAGGGCCACTAGCGGGGGGGCCGAGACCCAGTACTTC. The variable domain in full, with the rest retrieved from reference TRBV2 and TRBJ2-5, is EPEVTQTPSHQVTQMGQEVILRCVPISNHLYFYWYRQILGQKVEFLVSFYNNEISEKSEIFDDQFSVERPDGSNFTLKIRSTKLEDSAMYFCASRATSGGAETQYFGPGTRLLVL.

The CDR3 DNA reads as TGTGCCAGCAGCCAACTTCCAGGGGTGAACACTGAAGCTTTCTTT. Protein: CASSQLPGVNTEAFF. The chain recombines TRBV14 with TRBJ1-1, with D maybe TRBD1 (6 bases). Germline-derived CDR1 and CDR2 are SGHDN and FVKESK. Deletions cut 2 bases from V and 0 bases from J, with 10 bases between. This CDR3 contains 15 residues. The whole variable domain, filled in from reference TRBV14 and TRBJ1-1, reads EAGVTQFPSHSVIEKGQTVTLRCDPISGHDNLYWYRRVMGKEIKFLLHFVKESKQDESGMPNNRFLAERTGGTYSTLKVQPAELEDSGVYFCASSQLPGVNTEAFFGQGTRLTVV.

This clone was detected only a few times. V and J are TRBV5-6 and TRBJ2-4; D not certain. The length of the CDR3 is 11 residues. Germline-derived CDR1 and CDR2 are SGHDT and YYEEEE. Deletions cut 7 bases from V and 8 bases from J, with 10 bases between. The CDR3 nucleotides read TGTGCCAGCGGGCGTGAGGACATTCAGTACTTC. It codes for CASGREDIQYF.